The rows below give T cell receptor beta chains drawn from one sample of a study of T-cell reconstitution after alpha-beta-depleted transplantation in children. TCRdb passed the PCR reads through MiXCR, listing each CDR3 protein once. Seen here are about 98,000 distinct CDR3 sequences, about 8% observed once, and the top ten hold about 15%. The sequencing used PBMCs, collected before TCRalphabeta/CD19-depleted stem cell transplant. The receptor set was obtained from a boy younger than 10 with acute lymphoblastic leukemia, due to receive a stem cell transplant. The CDR3 runs from the conserved cysteine through the conserved F or W.

CDR3	V	J
CASSPPQGGKLFF	TRBV18	TRBJ1-4
CASSENQPQHF	TRBV6-1	TRBJ1-5
CASSSPGQGKSPLHF	TRBV6-5	TRBJ1-6
CASSQGGLAGGTNTQYF	TRBV3-1	TRBJ2-3
CASSRTGENPYEQYF	TRBV11-2	TRBJ2-7
CASSWDRGVSEQYF	TRBV5-1	TRBJ2-7
CASNLGATGYQPQHF	TRBV6-1	TRBJ1-5
CASSYRDLTYNEQFF	TRBV5-5	TRBJ2-1
CASSLGGFLYEQYF	TRBV27	TRBJ2-7
CSAREQEYQPQHF	TRBV20-1	TRBJ1-5
CASSRVVESAYEQYF	TRBV6-5	TRBJ2-7
CASSLGRMNTEAFF	TRBV11-3	TRBJ1-1
CSARPLGGPTYEQYF	TRBV20-1	TRBJ2-7
CASSPRVEGYTF	TRBV12-3/TRBV12-4	TRBJ1-2
CASSSLSGGLYNEQFF	TRBV6-5	TRBJ2-1
CASSRVRGGSEQFF	TRBV11-2	TRBJ2-1
CASSYRTSQETQYF	TRBV12-3/TRBV12-4	TRBJ2-5
CASSLGRQETQYF	TRBV7-2	TRBJ2-5